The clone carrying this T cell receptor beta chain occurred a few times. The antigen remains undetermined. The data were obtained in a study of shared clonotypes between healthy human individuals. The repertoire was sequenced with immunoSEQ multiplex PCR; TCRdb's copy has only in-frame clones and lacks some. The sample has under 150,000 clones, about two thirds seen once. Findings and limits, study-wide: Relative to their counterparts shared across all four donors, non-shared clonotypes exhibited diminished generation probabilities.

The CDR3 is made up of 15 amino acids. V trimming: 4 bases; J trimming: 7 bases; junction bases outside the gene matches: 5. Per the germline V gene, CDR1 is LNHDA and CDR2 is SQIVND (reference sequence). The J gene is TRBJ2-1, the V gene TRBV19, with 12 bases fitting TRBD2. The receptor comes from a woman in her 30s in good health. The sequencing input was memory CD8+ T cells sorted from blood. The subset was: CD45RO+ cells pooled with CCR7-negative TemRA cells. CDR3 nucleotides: TGTGCCAGTAGTACCCGGACTAGCGGGATTAATGAGCAGTTCTTC. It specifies CASSTRTSGINEQFF.